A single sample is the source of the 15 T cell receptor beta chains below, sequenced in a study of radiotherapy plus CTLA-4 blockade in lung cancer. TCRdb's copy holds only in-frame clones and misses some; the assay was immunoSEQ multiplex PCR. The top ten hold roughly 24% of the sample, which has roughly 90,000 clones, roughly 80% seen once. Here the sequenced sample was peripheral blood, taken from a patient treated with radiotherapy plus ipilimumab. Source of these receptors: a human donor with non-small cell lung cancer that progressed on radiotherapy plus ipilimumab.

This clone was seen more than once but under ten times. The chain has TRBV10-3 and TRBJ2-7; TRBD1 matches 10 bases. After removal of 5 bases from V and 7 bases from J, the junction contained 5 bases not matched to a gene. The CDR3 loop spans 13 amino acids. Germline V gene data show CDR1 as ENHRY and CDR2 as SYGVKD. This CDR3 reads CAISSGTGEEQYV. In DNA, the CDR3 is TGTGCCATCAGTTCCGGGACAGGGGAGGAGCAGTACGTC.

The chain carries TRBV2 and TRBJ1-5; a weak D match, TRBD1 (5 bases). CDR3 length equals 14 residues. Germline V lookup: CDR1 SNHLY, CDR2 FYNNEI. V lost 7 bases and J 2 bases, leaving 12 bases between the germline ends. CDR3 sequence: CASNGGGGNQPQHF. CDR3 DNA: TGTGCCAGCAATGGGGGAGGGGGCAATCAGCCCCAGCATTTT.

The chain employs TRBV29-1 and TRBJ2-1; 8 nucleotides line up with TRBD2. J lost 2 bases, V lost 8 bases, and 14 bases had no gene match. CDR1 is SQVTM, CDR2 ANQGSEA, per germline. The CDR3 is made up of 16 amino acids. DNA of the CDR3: TGCAGCCTTCGGGGCAAAATGGGACTAGCCTACAATGAGCAGTTCTTC. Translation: CSLRGKMGLAYNEQFF.

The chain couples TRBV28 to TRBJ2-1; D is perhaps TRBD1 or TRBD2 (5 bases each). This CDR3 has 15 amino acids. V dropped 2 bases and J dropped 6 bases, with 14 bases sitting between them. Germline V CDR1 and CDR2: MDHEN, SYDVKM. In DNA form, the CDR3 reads TGTGCCAGCAGTTTAGGGACCTCCCTAGGCAATGAGCAGTTCTTC. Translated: CASSLGTSLGNEQFF.

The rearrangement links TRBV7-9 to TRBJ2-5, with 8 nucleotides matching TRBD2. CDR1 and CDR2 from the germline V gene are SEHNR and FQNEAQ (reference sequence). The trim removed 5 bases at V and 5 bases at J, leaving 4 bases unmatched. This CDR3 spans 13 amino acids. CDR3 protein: CASSPSGSETQYF. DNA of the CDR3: TGTGCCAGCAGCCCAAGCGGGAGTGAGACCCAGTACTTC.

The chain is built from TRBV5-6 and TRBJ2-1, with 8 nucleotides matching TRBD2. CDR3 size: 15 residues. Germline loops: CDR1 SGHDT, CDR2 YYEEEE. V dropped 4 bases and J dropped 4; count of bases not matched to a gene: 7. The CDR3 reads CASSTEASGYNEQFF. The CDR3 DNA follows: TGTGCCAGCAGCACGGAGGCTAGCGGGTACAATGAGCAGTTCTTC. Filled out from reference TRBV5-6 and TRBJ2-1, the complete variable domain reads DAGVTQSPTHLIKTRGQQVTLRCSPKSGHDTVSWYQQALGQGPQFIFQYYEEEERQRGNFPDRFSGHQFPNYSSELNVNALLLGDSALYLCASSTEASGYNEQFFGPGTRLTVL.

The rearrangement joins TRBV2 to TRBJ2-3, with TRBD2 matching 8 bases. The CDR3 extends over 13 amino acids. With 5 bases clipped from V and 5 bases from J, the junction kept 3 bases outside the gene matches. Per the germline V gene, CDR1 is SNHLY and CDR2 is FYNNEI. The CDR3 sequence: CASSLLAGDTQYF. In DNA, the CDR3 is TGTGCCAGCAGTCTCCTAGCGGGAGATACGCAGTATTTT.

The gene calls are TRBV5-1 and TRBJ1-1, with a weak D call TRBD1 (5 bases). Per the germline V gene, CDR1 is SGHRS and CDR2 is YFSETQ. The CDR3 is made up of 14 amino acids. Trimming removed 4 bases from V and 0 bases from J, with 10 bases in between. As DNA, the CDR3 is TGCGCCAGCAGCGGCACAGGAATGAACACTGAAGCTTTCTTT. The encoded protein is CASSGTGMNTEAFF.

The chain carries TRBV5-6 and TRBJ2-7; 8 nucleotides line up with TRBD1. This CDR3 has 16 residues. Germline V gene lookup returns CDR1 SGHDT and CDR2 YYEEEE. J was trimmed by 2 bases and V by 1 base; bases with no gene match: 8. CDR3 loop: CASSLIDRGWTYEQYF. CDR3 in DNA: TGTGCCAGCAGCTTGATTGACAGGGGCTGGACCTACGAGCAGTACTTC.

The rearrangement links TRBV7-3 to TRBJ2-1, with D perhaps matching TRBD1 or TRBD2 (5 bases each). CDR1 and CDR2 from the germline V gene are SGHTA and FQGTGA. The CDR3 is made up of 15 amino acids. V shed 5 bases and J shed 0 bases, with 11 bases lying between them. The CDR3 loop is CASSPGPLSYNEQFF. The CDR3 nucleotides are TGTGCCAGCAGCCCGGGACCACTCTCCTACAATGAGCAGTTCTTC.

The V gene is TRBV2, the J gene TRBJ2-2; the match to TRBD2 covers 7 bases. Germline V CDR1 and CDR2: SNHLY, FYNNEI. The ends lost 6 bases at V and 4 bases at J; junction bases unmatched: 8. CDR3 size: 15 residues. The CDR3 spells CASSRRLAVTGELFF. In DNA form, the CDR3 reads TGTGCCAGCAGCCGACGGCTAGCGGTCACCGGGGAGCTGTTTTTT.

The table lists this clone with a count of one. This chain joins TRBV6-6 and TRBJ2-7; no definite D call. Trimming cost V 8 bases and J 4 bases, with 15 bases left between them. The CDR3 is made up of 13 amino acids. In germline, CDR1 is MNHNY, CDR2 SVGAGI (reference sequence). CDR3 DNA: TGTGCCAGCCAGCCCGCCCTTAATTACGAGCAGTACGTC. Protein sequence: CASQPALNYEQYV.

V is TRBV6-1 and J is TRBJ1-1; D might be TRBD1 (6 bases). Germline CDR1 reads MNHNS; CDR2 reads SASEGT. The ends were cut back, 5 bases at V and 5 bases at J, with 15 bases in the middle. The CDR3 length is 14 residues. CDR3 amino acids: CASSISQGRTEAFF. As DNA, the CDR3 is TGTGCCAGCAGTATCTCACAGGGTAGGACTGAAGCTTTCTTT.

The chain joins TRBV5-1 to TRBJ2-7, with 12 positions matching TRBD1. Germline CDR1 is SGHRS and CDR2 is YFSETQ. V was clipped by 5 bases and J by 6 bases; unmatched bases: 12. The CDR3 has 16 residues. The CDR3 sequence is CASRPTIGTGGGEQYF. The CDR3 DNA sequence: TGCGCCAGCAGACCAACCATCGGGACAGGGGGCGGCGAGCAGTACTTC.

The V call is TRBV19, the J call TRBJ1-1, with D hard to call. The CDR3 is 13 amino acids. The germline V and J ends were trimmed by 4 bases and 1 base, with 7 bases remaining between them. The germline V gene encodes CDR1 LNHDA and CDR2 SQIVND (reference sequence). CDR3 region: CASSKGTNTEAFF. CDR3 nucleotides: TGTGCCAGTAGTAAGGGCACGAACACTGAAGCTTTCTTT.